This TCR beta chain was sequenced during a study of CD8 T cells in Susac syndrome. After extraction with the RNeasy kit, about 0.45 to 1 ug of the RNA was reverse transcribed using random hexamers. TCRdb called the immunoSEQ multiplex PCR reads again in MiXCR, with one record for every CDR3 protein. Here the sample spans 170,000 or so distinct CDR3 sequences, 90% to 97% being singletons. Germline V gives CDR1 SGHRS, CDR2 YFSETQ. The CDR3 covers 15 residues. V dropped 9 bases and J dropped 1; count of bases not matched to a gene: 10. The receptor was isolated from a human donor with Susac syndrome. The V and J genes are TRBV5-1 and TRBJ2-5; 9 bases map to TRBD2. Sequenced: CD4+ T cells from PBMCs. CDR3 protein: CATRLAETLQETQYF. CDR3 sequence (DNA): TGCGCCACGCGACTAGCGGAGACCCTCCAAGAGACCCAGTACTTC.